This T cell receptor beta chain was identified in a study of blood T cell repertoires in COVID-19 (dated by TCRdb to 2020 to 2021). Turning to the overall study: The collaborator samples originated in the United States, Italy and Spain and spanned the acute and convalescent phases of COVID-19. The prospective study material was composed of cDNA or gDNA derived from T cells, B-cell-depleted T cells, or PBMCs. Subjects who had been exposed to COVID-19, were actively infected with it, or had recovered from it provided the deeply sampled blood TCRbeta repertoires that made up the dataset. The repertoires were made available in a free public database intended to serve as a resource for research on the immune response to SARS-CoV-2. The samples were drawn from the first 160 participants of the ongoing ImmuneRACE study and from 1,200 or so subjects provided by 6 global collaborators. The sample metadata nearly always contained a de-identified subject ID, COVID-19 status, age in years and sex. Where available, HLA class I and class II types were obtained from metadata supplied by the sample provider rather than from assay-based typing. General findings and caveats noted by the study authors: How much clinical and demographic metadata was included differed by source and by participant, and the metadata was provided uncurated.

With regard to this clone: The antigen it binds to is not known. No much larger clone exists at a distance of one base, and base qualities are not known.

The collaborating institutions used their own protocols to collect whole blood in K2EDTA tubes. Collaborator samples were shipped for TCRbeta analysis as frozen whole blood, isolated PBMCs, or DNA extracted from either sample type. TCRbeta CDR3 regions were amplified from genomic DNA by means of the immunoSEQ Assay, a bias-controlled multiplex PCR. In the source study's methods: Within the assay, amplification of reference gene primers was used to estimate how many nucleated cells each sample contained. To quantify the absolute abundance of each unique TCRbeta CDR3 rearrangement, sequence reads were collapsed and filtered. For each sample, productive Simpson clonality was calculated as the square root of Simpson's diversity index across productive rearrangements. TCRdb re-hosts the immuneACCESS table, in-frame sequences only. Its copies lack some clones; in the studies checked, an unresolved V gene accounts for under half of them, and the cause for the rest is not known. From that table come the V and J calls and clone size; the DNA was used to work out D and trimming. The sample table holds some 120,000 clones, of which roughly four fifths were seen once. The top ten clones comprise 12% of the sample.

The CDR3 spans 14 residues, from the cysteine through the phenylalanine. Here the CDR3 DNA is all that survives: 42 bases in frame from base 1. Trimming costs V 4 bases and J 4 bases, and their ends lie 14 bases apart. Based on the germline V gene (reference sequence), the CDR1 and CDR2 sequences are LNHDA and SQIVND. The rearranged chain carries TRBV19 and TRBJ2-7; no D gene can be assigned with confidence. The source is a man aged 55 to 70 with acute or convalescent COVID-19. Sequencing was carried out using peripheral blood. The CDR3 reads CASSRNGLSYEQYF. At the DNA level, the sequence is TGTGCCAGTAGTAGAAACGGTCTTTCGTACGAGCAGTACTTC.